The clone carrying this T cell receptor beta chain was detected ten times or more. Its target is unknown. The TCR beta CDR3 regions underwent amplification using RNA transcripts as the source. The HTBI primer set was used in a first-round RT-PCR of the TCR CDR3. TCRdb used MiXCR to reprocess the multiplex PCR reads, holding one entry per CDR3 protein. The sample carries 550,000 to 650,000 distinct CDR3 sequences, approximately 14% recorded once. The study based diagnoses on clinical symptoms, serum thyroxine and TRAb, thyroid ultrasound and orbital computed tomography. These data belong to a study of T cells in Graves' hyperthyroidism and ophthalmopathy. General observations from the study: Model predictions of ophthalmopathy came a median approximately 6.5 months before onset.

The germline V and J ends were trimmed by 4 bases and 4 bases, with 7 bases remaining between them. Germline V gene sequence: CDR1 GTSNPN, CDR2 SVGIG (reference sequence). The CDR3 runs to 11 residues. The clonotype was recovered from a woman aged 30 to 39 with Graves' hyperthyroidism that later progressed to Graves' ophthalmopathy. Specimen: blood. The chain uses TRBV30 and TRBJ2-5; D gene ambiguous. This CDR3 reads CAWTARETQYF. In DNA, the CDR3 is TGTGCCTGGACGGCAAGAGAGACCCAGTACTTC.